What follows are 22 T cell receptor beta chains derived from one specimen sequenced in a study of blood T cell repertoires in COVID-19. Sequencing used immunoSEQ multiplex PCR; TCRdb keeps in-frame clones, though not all of them. The data hold some 190,000 clones, with approximately 85% observed a single time. The sample consisted of PBMCs or T cells enriched from blood (not recorded which). The receptors originated from a man in his forties or fifties with acute COVID-19.

V and J are TRBV19 and TRBJ2-7; weak D call: TRBD1 (6 bases). The CDR3 extends over 15 amino acids. Trimming removed 5 bases at V and 0 bases at J, with 14 bases between. Germline V lookup: CDR1 LNHDA, CDR2 SQIVND (reference sequence). The CDR3 sequence: CASSPRQDPSYEQYF. DNA for the CDR3: TGTGCCAGTAGTCCGAGACAGGATCCCTCCTACGAGCAGTACTTC.

The V and J genes are TRBV28 and TRBJ2-1, with 7 bases lining up with TRBD1. This CDR3 spans 18 amino acids. The germline gives CDR1 MDHEN, CDR2 SYDVKM. The ends lost 6 bases at V and 6 bases at J; junction bases unmatched: 20. The CDR3 nucleotides read TGTGCCAGCAGGAAAAGGGGGCGTCTAGCCCGAGGAGGCAATGAGCAGTTCTTC. It encodes CASRKRGRLARGGNEQFF. Variable domain in full (rest from reference TRBV28 and TRBJ2-1): DVKVTQSSRYLVKRTGEKVFLECVQDMDHENMFWYRQDPGLGLRLIYFSYDVKMKEKGDIPEGYSVSREKKERFSLILESASTNQTSMYLCASRKRGRLARGGNEQFFGPGTRLTVL.

The chain is built from TRBV9 and TRBJ2-2, with 7 bases fitting TRBD2. J was trimmed by 5 bases and V by 6 bases; bases with no gene match: 4. Germline V gene data show CDR1 as SGDLS and CDR2 as YYNGEE. CDR3 length equals 13 residues. In DNA form, the CDR3 reads TGTGCCAGCACTAGGGGAGGGACCGGGGAGCTGTTTTTT. Encoded protein: CASTRGGTGELFF.

This chain connects TRBV28 to TRBJ1-1, with D maybe TRBD1 (5 bases). This CDR3 spans 13 amino acids. Trimming shortened V by 3 bases and J by 6 bases, and 11 bases separated the two germline ends. CDR1 and CDR2 from the germline V gene are MDHEN and SYDVKM. For the CDR3, the DNA is TGTGCCAGCAGTTTCCAGGGCGGCTCTGAAGCTTTCTTT. Amino acids: CASSFQGGSEAFF.

The chain employs TRBV6-5 and TRBJ1-2; D not resolved. The CDR3 runs to 13 residues. Germline-derived CDR1 and CDR2 are MNHEY and SVGAGI. Trimming took 5 bases from V and 0 from J, leaving 7 bases between them. The CDR3, as DNA: TGTGCCAGCAGTAAGACAACTAACTATGGCTACACCTTC. Translated, it gives CASSKTTNYGYTF.

This clone was counted between two and nine times. The gene calls are TRBV6-6 and TRBJ1-4, with a weak D call TRBD1 (5 bases). Germline CDR1 is MNHNY and CDR2 is SVGAGI (reference sequence). CDR3 length: 13 residues. CDR3 sequence (DNA): TGTGCTCATCGGGAGGGGCTGGTAGAAAAACTGTTTTTT. Translated: CAHREGLVEKLFF.

This sequence joins TRBV2 and TRBJ1-3, with no clear D. CDR1 and CDR2 from the germline V gene are SNHLY and FYNNEI. The V end was cut by 7 bases, the J end by 0 bases, with 10 bases between. The CDR3 runs 14 residues. The chain's CDR3 is CASTQLSSGNTIYF. The CDR3 nucleotides read TGTGCCAGCACACAGTTGAGCTCTGGAAACACCATATATTTT.

This chain uses TRBV11-2 with TRBJ2-7; a weak D match, TRBD2 (5 bases). The CDR3 extends over 14 amino acids. The germline CDR1 and CDR2 sequences are SGHAT and FQNNGV. The V and J ends lost 5 bases and 6 bases respectively, with 17 bases between them. The CDR3 DNA reads TGTGCCAGCAGCCCCCAACTAGGATCGAGCGAGCAGTACTTC. Protein: CASSPQLGSSEQYF.

This chain joins TRBV6-5 and TRBJ1-3, with D hard to call. V was trimmed by 8 bases and J by 0 bases, leaving 8 bases between them. The CDR3 extends over 13 amino acids. Germline V CDR1 and CDR2: MNHEY, SVGAGI. CDR3 in amino acids: CASQRFSGNTIYF. CDR3 nucleotide sequence: TGTGCCAGCCAGCGGTTCTCTGGAAACACCATATATTTT.

Only a few counts were recorded for this clone. The chain employs TRBV20-1 and TRBJ2-1, with 9 bases matching TRBD1. Germline lookup yields CDR1 DFQATT and CDR2 SNEGSKA (reference sequence). Trimming took 3 bases from V and 10 from J; bases not matched to a gene: 10. The CDR3 length is 14 residues. The CDR3 DNA sequence: TGCAGTGCTAGTAGACAGGGGGGATTTAGAGAGCAGTTCTTC. This encodes CSASRQGGFREQFF.

The DNA for the CDR3 is TGCAGTGCTAGTAAGCAAAGCTCCTACAATGAGCAGTTCTTC. Translated, it gives CSASKQSSYNEQFF. The V call is TRBV20-1, the J call TRBJ2-1, with D hard to call. Germline lookup yields CDR1 DFQATT and CDR2 SNEGSKA (reference sequence). V was pared by 3 bases and J by 0 bases, with 9 bases between. There are 14 residues in the CDR3.

The chain links TRBV12-3 or TRBV12-4 to TRBJ1-1; tentatively, D is TRBD1 (5 bases). The CDR3 is 13 residues long. The V and J ends lost 5 bases and 4 bases respectively, with 11 bases between them. In DNA, the CDR3 is TGTGCCAGCAGTCCGACTCAGGGCACTGAAGCTTTCTTT. This gives the protein CASSPTQGTEAFF.

The V call is TRBV7-3, the J call TRBJ2-2; 8 bases align to TRBD1. The V gene end was trimmed by 3 bases and the J gene end by 4 bases; junction bases not matched to a gene: 1. Germline CDR1 and CDR2: SGHTA and FQGTGA. This CDR3 is 14 amino acids long. CDR3 residues: CASSFTGGTGELFF. The CDR3 bases are TGTGCCAGCAGCTTTACAGGGGGCACCGGGGAGCTGTTTTTT.

This clone is a singleton in its sample. J is TRBJ1-2 and V is TRBV7-9, with D perhaps TRBD1 (6 bases). The germline V and J ends were trimmed by 5 bases and 4 bases, with 20 bases remaining between them. Germline CDR1 and CDR2: SEHNR and FQNEAQ (reference sequence). The CDR3 is 16 amino acids. CDR3 nucleotide sequence: TGTGCCAGCAGCCCCCAACTGGGGAGGGGGGCCTATGGCTACACCTTC. Amino acids: CASSPQLGRGAYGYTF.

V gene TRBV9 combines with J gene TRBJ1-6, with D perhaps matching TRBD1 (6 bases). The CDR3 runs to 15 residues. From germline, CDR1 is SGDLS and CDR2 YYNGEE. V was pared by 3 bases and J by 5 bases, with 12 bases between. The CDR3 coding sequence is TGTGCCAGCAGCGCCGGGGGGGACAATAATTCACCCCTCCACTTT. Residues: CASSAGGDNNSPLHF.

The chain uses TRBV7-9 and TRBJ2-6; D gene unclear. The CDR3 covers 12 residues. CDR1 is SEHNR and CDR2 is FQNEAQ in the germline V gene (reference sequence). V lost 0 bases and J lost 13, with 7 bases in between. CDR3 residues: CASSLAPQVLTF. DNA for the CDR3: TGTGCCAGCAGCTTAGCGCCCCAGGTCCTGACTTTC. Supplemented by reference TRBV7-9 and TRBJ2-6, the full variable domain reads DTGVSQNPRHKITKRGQNVTFRCDPISEHNRLYWYRQTLGQGPEFLTYFQNEAQLEKSRLLSDRFSAERPKGSFSTLEIQRTEQGDSAMYLCASSLAPQVLTFGAGSRLTVL.

Comments on this clone: This CDR3 is also generated by other DNA sequences in the sample. The chain has TRBV20-1 and TRBJ1-2; no reliable D call. This CDR3 region has 12 residues. The germline V gene has CDR1 DFQATT and CDR2 SNEGSKA (reference sequence). V was cut by 3 bases and J by 3 bases, with 8 bases left in between. The CDR3 DNA sequence: TGCAGTGCTAGTTTGTCGGACTATGGCTACACCTTC. Amino acids: CSASLSDYGYTF.

The chain has TRBV6-5 and TRBJ2-2, with 7 bases fitting TRBD1. With V trimmed by 2 bases and J by 5 bases, 8 bases remained unmatched. The CDR3 is 16 residues long. Germline values: CDR1 MNHEY, CDR2 SVGAGI. This chain's CDR3 is CASSYAGTAGTGELFF. CDR3 DNA sequence: TGTGCCAGCAGTTACGCCGGGACAGCTGGAACCGGGGAGCTGTTTTTT.

The chain uses TRBV10-3 and TRBJ2-1; 10 bases are shared with TRBD2. There are 15 residues in the CDR3. V gave up 10 bases and J gave up 0 bases; unmatched junction bases: 6. Germline V gene sequence: CDR1 ENHRY, CDR2 SYGVKD. CDR3 residues: CATLAGVASYNEQFF. As DNA, the CDR3 is TGTGCCACCCTAGCGGGAGTGGCCTCCTACAATGAGCAGTTCTTC.

Here the CDR3 DNA reads TGTGCCAGCTCACCCGGACTAGCGGCCTACAATGAGCAGTTCTTC. This sequence encodes CASSPGLAAYNEQFF. V and J are TRBV18 and TRBJ2-1, with 10 bases lining up with TRBD2. V shed 3 bases and J 2 bases; nucleotides not matched to a gene: 1. The germline V gene has CDR1 KGHSH and CDR2 LQKENI. The CDR3 is made up of 15 amino acids.

The V gene is TRBV5-6, the J gene TRBJ2-7; D is uncertain. The CDR3 has 14 residues. Germline loops: CDR1 SGHDT, CDR2 YYEEEE. V lost 0 bases to trimming and J lost 1 base, with 8 bases between them. The CDR3 DNA is TGTGCCAGCAGCTTGGGTGTCGGTTCCTACGAGCAGTACTTC. It translates to CASSLGVGSYEQYF.

The rearrangement links TRBV13 to TRBJ2-7, with 11 bases that match TRBD2. The CDR3 is made up of 18 amino acids. Unmatched junction bases numbered 14, after V lost 6 bases and J lost 1 base. Germline CDR1 and CDR2: PRHDT and FYEKMQ (reference sequence). The CDR3 DNA sequence: TGTGCCAGCAGACCCCGTCTTAGCGGGAGGGGGGGGTCCTACGAGCAGTACTTC. Translating it yields CASRPRLSGRGGSYEQYF.